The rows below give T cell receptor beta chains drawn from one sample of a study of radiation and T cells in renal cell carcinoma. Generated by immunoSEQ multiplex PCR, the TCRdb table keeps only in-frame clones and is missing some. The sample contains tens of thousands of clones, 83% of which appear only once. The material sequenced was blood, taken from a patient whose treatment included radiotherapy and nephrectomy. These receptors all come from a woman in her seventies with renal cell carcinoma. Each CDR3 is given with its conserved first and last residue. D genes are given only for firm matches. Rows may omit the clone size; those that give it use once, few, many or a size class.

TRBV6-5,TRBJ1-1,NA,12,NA,CATLQGNTEAFF,TGTGCCACTCTACAGGGAAACACTGAAGCTTTCTTT
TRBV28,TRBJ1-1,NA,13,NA,CASSLRGVTEAFF,TGTGCCAGCAGTTTAAGAGGGGTCACTGAAGCTTTCTTT
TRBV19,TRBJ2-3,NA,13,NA,CASSGDFTDTQYF,TGTGCCAGTAGTGGGGACTTCACAGATACGCAGTATTTT
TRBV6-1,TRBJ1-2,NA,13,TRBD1,CASSSTGAGGYTF,TGTGCCAGCAGTTCTACAGGGGCCGGTGGCTACACCTTC
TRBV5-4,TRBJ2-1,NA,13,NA,CASSLSGNNEQFF,TGTGCCAGCAGCTTGTCGGGGAACAATGAGCAGTTCTTC
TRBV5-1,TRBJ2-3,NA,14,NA,CASSLPDPSDTQYF,TGCGCCAGCAGCCTGCCGGACCCATCAGATACGCAGTATTTT
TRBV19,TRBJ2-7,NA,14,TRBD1,CASSIKGAGYEQYF,TGTGCCAGTAGTATAAAGGGGGCCGGTTACGAGCAGTACTTC
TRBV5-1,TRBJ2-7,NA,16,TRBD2,CASSLFTSGSSYEQYF,TGCGCCAGCAGCTTGTTTACTAGCGGGAGCTCCTACGAGCAGTACTTC
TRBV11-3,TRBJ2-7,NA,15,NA,CASSPGDGSSYEQYF,TGTGCCAGCAGCCCCGGGGACGGGAGCTCCTACGAGCAGTACTTC
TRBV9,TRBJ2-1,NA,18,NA,CASSDPEGSASSYNEQFF,TGTGCCAGCAGCGACCCGGAGGGGTCCGCGAGCTCCTACAATGAGCAGTTCTTC
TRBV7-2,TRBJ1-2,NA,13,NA,CASSPGTFYGYTF,TGTGCCAGCAGCCCTGGGACTTTTTATGGCTACACCTTC
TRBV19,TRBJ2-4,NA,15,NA,CASSSGQEAKNIQYF,TGTGCCAGTAGTTCAGGGCAGGAAGCCAAAAACATTCAGTACTTC
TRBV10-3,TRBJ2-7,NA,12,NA,CAIRNRDYEQYF,TGTGCCATCAGGAACCGGGACTACGAGCAGTACTTC
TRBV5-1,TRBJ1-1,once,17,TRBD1,CASSLVRDRVENTEAFF,TGCGCCAGCAGCTTAGTCCGGGACAGGGTGGAAAACACTGAAGCTTTCTTT
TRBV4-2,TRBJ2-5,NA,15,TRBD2,CASSHGLGQEETQYF,TGTGCCAGCAGCCATGGACTAGGTCAGGAAGAGACCCAGTACTTC
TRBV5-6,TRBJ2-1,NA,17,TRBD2,CASSLRSGTSSYNEQFF,TGTGCCAGCAGCTTGAGGTCGGGGACTAGCTCCTACAATGAGCAGTTCTTC
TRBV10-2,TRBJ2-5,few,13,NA,CASSGTTQETQYF,TGCGCCAGCAGTGGGACAACCCAAGAGACCCAGTACTTC
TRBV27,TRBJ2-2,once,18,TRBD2,CASSRQTIGGAGTGELFF,TGTGCCAGCAGCCGCCAGACGATCGGGGGGGCGGGCACCGGGGAGCTGTTTTTT
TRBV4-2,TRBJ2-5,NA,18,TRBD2,CASSQDGVAGTFLETQYF,TGTGCCAGCAGCCAAGATGGGGTAGCGGGGACATTTTTGGAGACCCAGTACTTC
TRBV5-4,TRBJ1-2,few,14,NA,CASSRETGAYGYTF,TGTGCCAGCAGCCGGGAAACGGGAGCCTATGGCTACACCTTC
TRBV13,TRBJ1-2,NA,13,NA,CASSVLKDSGYTF,TGTGCCAGCAGCGTCCTAAAAGACTCTGGCTACACCTTC
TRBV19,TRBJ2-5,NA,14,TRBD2,CASRKAGGQETQYF,TGTGCCAGTAGGAAAGCGGGAGGGCAAGAGACCCAGTACTTC
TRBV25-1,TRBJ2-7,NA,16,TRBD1,CASSDGTGVGSYEQYF,TGTGCCAGCAGTGACGGGACAGGGGTAGGCTCCTACGAGCAGTACTTC
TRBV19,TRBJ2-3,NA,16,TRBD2,CASSSSGEGLYDTQYF,TGTGCCAGTAGTTCCTCCGGGGAGGGCCTATACGATACGCAGTATTTT
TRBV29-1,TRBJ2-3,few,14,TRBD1,CSVGGTGVSDTQYF,TGCAGCGTTGGTGGGACAGGGGTCTCAGATACGCAGTATTTT
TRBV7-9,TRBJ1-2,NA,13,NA,CASSTQQGPRYTF,TGTGCCAGCAGCACGCAACAGGGACCGCGCTACACCTTC
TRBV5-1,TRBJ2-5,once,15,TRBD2,CASSPASGSYETQYF,TGCGCCAGCAGCCCAGCTAGCGGGAGTTATGAGACCCAGTACTTC
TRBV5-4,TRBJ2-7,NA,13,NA,CASSSPPSYEQYF,TGTGCCAGCAGCTCTCCCCCTTCCTACGAGCAGTACTTC
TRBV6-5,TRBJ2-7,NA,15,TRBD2,CASRLEREPSYEQYF,TGTGCCAGCAGGCTGGAGCGGGAGCCTTCCTACGAGCAGTACTTC
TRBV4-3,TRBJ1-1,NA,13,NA,CASSQVANTEAFF,TGCGCCAGCAGCCAAGTCGCGAACACTGAAGCTTTCTTT
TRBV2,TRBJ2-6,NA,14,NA,CASSDRVGANVLTF,TGTGCCAGCAGTGACAGGGTTGGGGCCAACGTCCTGACTTTC
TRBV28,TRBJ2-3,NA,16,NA,CASSLSRGSPWDTQYF,TGTGCCAGCAGTTTATCCCGCGGGTCCCCCTGGGATACGCAGTATTTT
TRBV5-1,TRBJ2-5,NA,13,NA,CASSLNFLETQYF,TGCGCCAGCAGCTTAAACTTCCTTGAGACCCAGTACTTC
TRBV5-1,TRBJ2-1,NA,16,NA,CASSLSTSPPYNEQFF,TGCGCCAGCAGCTTGTCCACTTCCCCCCCTTACAATGAGCAGTTCTTC
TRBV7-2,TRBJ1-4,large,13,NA,CASSLELNEKLFF,TGTGCCAGCAGCCTAGAGCTTAATGAAAAACTGTTTTTT
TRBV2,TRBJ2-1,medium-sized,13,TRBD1,CASWTGAYNEQFF,TGTGCCAGCTGGACAGGGGCCTACAATGAGCAGTTCTTC
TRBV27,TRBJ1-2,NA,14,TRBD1,CASRTAATGLGYTF,TGTGCCAGCAGAACCGCCGCGACAGGGTTAGGCTACACCTTC
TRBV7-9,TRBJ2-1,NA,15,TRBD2,CASSVTSGAYNEQFF,TGTGCCAGCAGCGTGACTAGCGGAGCCTACAATGAGCAGTTCTTC
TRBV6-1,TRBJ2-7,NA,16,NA,CASSEGTGTSLSQQYF,TGTGCCAGCAGTGAAGGTACAGGGACGTCACTTAGCCAGCAGTACTTC
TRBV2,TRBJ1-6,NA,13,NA,CAGRAILHSPLHF,TGTGCCGGACGGGCCATACTTCATTCACCCCTCCACTTT
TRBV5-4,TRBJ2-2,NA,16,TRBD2,CASSSSGRALTGELFF,TGTGCCAGCAGCTCGAGCGGGAGGGCCCTCACCGGGGAGCTGTTTTTT
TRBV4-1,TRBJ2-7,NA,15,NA,CASSQGGQRAYEQYF,TGCGCCAGCAGCCAGGGGGGACAGCGAGCCTACGAGCAGTACTTC
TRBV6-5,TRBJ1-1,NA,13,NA,CASSTPGTPWAFF,TGTGCCAGCAGTACCCCGGGAACACCATGGGCTTTCTTT
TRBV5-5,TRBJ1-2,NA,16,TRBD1,CASSLATGAFNYGYTF,TGTGCCAGCAGCTTGGCCACAGGGGCATTTAACTATGGCTACACCTTC
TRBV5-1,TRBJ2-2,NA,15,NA,CASSGSGMSTGELFF,TGCGCCAGCAGCGGGTCAGGGATGAGCACCGGGGAGCTGTTTTTT
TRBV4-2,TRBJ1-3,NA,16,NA,CASSQGRAGAGNTIYF,TGTGCCAGCAGCCAAGGAAGGGCAGGGGCTGGAAACACCATATATTTT
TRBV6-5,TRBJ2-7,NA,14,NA,CASRGWDSSYEQYF,TGTGCCAGCCGGGGGTGGGACAGCTCCTACGAGCAGTACTTC
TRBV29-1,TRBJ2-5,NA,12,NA,CSVRYLQETQYF,TGCAGCGTCCGTTACCTACAAGAGACCCAGTACTTC